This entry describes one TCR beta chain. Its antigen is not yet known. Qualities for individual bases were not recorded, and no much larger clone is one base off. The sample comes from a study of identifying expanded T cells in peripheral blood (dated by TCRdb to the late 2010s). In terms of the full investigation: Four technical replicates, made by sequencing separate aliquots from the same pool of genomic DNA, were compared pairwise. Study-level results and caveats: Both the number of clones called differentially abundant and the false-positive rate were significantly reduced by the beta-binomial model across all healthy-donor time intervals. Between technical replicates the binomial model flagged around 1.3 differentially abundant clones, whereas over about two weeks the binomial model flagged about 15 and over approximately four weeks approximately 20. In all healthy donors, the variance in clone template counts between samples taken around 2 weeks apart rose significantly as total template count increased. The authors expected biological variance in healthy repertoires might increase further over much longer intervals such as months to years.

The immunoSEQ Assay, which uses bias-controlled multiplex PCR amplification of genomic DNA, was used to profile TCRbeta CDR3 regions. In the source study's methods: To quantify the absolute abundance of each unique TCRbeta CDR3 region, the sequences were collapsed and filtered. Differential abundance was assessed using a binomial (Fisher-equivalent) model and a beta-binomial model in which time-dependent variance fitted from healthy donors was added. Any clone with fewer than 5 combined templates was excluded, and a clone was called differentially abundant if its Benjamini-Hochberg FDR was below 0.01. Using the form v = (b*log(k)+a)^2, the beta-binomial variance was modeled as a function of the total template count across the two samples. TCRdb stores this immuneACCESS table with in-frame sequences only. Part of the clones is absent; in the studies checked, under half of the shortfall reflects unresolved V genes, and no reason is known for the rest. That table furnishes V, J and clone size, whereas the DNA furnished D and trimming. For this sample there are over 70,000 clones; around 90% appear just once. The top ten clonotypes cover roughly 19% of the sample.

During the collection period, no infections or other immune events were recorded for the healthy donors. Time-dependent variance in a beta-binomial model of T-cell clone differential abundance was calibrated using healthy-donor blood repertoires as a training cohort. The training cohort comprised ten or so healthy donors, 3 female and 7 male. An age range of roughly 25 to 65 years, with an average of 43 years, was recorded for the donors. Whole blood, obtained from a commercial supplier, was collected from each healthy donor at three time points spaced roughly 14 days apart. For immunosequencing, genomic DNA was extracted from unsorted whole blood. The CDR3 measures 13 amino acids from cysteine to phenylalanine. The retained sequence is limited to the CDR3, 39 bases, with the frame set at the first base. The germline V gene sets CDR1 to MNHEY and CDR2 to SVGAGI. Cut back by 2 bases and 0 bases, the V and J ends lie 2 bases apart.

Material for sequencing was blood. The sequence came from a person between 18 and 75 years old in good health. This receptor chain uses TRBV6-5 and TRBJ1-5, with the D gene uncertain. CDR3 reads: CASSYSSNQPQHF. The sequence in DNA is TGTGCCAGCAGTTACAGTAGCAATCAGCCCCAGCATTTT.